This TCR beta chain was sequenced during a study of T cell responses to AZD1222 COVID-19 vaccine. General study results and limits: Baseline seropositivity occurred in only six or seven AZD1222 recipients. Spike-specific TCR breadth and depth grew following two AZD1222 doses.

The repertoire was sequenced with immunoSEQ multiplex PCR; TCRdb's copy has only in-frame clones and lacks some. The sample has about 140,000 clones, less than 95% seen once. Regarding this clone: The antigen is unknown.

J was trimmed by 0 bases and V by 3 bases; bases with no gene match: 5. Germline V lookup: CDR1 SGDLS, CDR2 YYNGEE. The CDR3 loop spans 15 amino acids. This chain joins TRBV9 and TRBJ2-7, with 8 bases identical to TRBD1. The specimen comprised peripheral blood, sampled 28 days after the second dose of the MenACWY control vaccine. The receptor was derived from an adult who received the MenACWY meningococcal vaccine as a control. The CDR3 spells CASSAAGTGSYEQYF. The CDR3 DNA reads TGTGCCAGCAGCGCTGCCGGGACAGGCTCCTACGAGCAGTACTTC.